The clone carrying this T cell receptor (beta chain) has ten or more counts. The antigen remains unidentified. Amplification targeted TCR beta CDR3 regions from RNA transcripts. Researchers ran a first-round RT-PCR on the TCR CDR3 using the HTBI primer set. TCRdb re-derived calls from the multiplex PCR reads in MiXCR, one entry per CDR3 protein. This sample carries hundreds of thousands of distinct CDR3 sequences, 30% to 40% of them seen once, and the ten largest clones take around 30%. The CDR3 sequence is 14 residues long. Trimming took 3 bases from V and 10 from J, leaving 13 bases between them. CDR1 is SGHTA, CDR2 FQGNSA, per germline. This specimen comes from a study of T cells in Graves' hyperthyroidism and ophthalmopathy. Findings of the study overall: From stable hyperthyroidism, ophthalmopathy was set apart by a 13 V-J model. Ophthalmopathy onset followed model prediction by a median about six months.

Absence of ophthalmopathy progression within 18 months defined stable Graves' hyperthyroidism. The TCR comes from a woman in her forties with Graves' hyperthyroidism. Sequenced input: blood. This chain uses TRBV7-2 with TRBJ1-6; possibly TRBD1 for D (5 bases). The CDR3 bases are TGTGCCAGCAGCTTGGGACCCCGCGACTCACCCCTCCACTTT. Translated: CASSLGPRDSPLHF.